Following are 28 T cell receptor beta chains from one sample sequenced in a study of Ad26.COV2.S vaccination and SARS-CoV-2 variants. The data were produced by immunoSEQ multiplex PCR, yet TCRdb's version contains in-frame clones alone and is incomplete. The table has some 480,000 clones, 87% seen once. The sample's treatment: approximately 18 received Ad26.COV2.S at low or high dose, single or two shots; roughly five received placebo; per-sample allocation not given. On day 63 after the first injection, vaccine and placebo recipients gave samples. This sample comprised peripheral blood, obtained in a trial of Ad26.COV2.S vaccine versus placebo. These receptors were obtained from a person between 18 and 59 years old who received the Ad26.COV2.S COVID-19 vaccine or a placebo.

The rearrangement links TRBV19 to TRBJ2-1, with a weak D call TRBD1 (7 bases). Trimming cost V 3 bases and J 8 bases, with 17 bases left between them. This CDR3 spans 15 amino acids. The germline CDR1 and CDR2 sequences are LNHDA and SQIVND (reference sequence). The DNA of the CDR3 is TGTGCCAGTAGTATTTGGCAGGGGGGCATCGATGAGCAGTTCTTC. It is translated as CASSIWQGGIDEQFF.

This chain uses TRBV5-1 with TRBJ1-5; TRBD1 might be the D (6 bases). V shed 0 bases and J shed 5 bases, with 12 bases lying between them. The CDR3 has 15 residues. Germline V CDR1 and CDR2: SGHRS, YFSETQ. This chain's CDR3 is CASSLEGGQYQPQHF. The CDR3 DNA is TGCGCCAGCAGCTTGGAGGGGGGTCAGTATCAGCCCCAGCATTTT.

This chain links TRBV2 with TRBJ2-2, with D uncertain. This CDR3 contains 15 residues. The germline V and J ends were trimmed by 2 bases and 0 bases, with 7 bases remaining between them. The germline V gene has CDR1 SNHLY and CDR2 FYNNEI. The CDR3 spells CASSEHAANTGELFF. As DNA, the CDR3 is TGTGCCAGCAGTGAACACGCAGCGAACACCGGGGAGCTGTTTTTT.

The rearrangement links TRBV7-9 to TRBJ2-5; TRBD2 aligns across 11 bases. The CDR3 is 17 amino acids. V lost 4 bases to trimming and J lost 3 bases; unmatched junction nucleotides: 10. Germline values: CDR1 SEHNR, CDR2 FQNEAQ (reference sequence). The DNA for the CDR3 is TGTGCCAGCAGCTCCCGTAGCGGGAGGGCGGTTAAAGAGACCCAGTACTTC. Translation gives CASSSRSGRAVKETQYF.

The rearrangement uses TRBV27 and TRBJ1-6, with 7 bases lining up with TRBD1. V shed 4 bases, J shed 7 bases, and the junction held 7 bases outside the gene matches. The germline V gene has CDR1 MNHEY and CDR2 SMNVEV (reference sequence). This CDR3 is 15 amino acids long. The CDR3 sequence: CASSSGQVTNSPLHF. The CDR3 coding sequence is TGTGCCAGCAGTTCCGGACAGGTGACAAATTCACCCCTCCACTTT.

The chain combines TRBV19 with TRBJ2-6; D unclear. CDR3 size: 17 residues. Germline CDR1 is LNHDA and CDR2 is SQIVND (reference sequence). Trimming took off 2 bases at V and 1 base at J, with 12 bases between the two ends. The CDR3 DNA sequence: TGTGCCAGTAGTATAATGGGATTGGCTTCTGGGGCCAACGTCCTGACTTTC. It is translated as CASSIMGLASGANVLTF.

This clone was found once. J is TRBJ2-7 and V is TRBV7-2; possibly TRBD1 for D (6 bases). This CDR3 is 12 amino acids long. The germline gives CDR1 SGHTA, CDR2 FQGNSA. Trimming removed 5 bases from V and 4 bases from J, with 9 bases in between. CDR3 residues: CASSAQGYEQYF. Written as DNA, the CDR3 is TGTGCCAGCAGCGCTCAGGGGTACGAGCAGTACTTC.

This chain connects TRBV28 to TRBJ2-3; D is ambiguous. Germline CDR1 and CDR2: MDHEN and SYDVKM. With 2 bases removed from V and 2 bases from J, the gap between germline ends came to 8 bases. The CDR3 extends over 14 amino acids. The CDR3 spells CASSLGLHTDTQYF. The DNA of the CDR3 is TGTGCCAGCAGTTTAGGGCTGCACACAGATACGCAGTATTTT.

The chain employs TRBV2 and TRBJ2-7, with TRBD2 identical over 14 bases. The germline gives CDR1 SNHLY, CDR2 FYNNEI. The CDR3 extends over 13 amino acids. The CDR3 region has the DNA TGTGCCAGCCTCGGGACTAGCGGGAGTCGTGCCAAGGTC. Residues: CASLGTSGSRAKV.

J is TRBJ2-7 and V is TRBV6-1; 7 positions match TRBD1. The V gene end was trimmed by 6 bases and the J gene end by 5 bases; junction bases not matched to a gene: 4. Germline CDR1 reads MNHNS; CDR2 reads SASEGT. The CDR3 spans 12 residues. The chain's CDR3 is CASSQTGNEQYF. CDR3 coding DNA: TGTGCCAGCAGCCAGACAGGGAACGAGCAGTACTTC.

CDR3 loop: CASSDPGDYEQYF. As DNA, the CDR3 is TGTGCCAGCAGTGACCCAGGGGACTACGAGCAGTACTTC. The genes are TRBV25-1 and TRBJ2-7, with D perhaps matching TRBD1 (6 bases). Looked up from germline, CDR1 is MGHDK and CDR2 is SYGVNS. V was pared by 3 bases and J by 3 bases, with 9 bases between. This CDR3 is 13 amino acids long.

This clone has just one count. Other nucleotide sequences from this sample produce the same CDR3. This chain joins TRBV7-2 and TRBJ2-7, with 9 bases identical to TRBD2. The trim removed 5 bases at V and 2 bases at J, leaving 4 bases unmatched. The CDR3 spans 14 residues. The germline V gene has CDR1 SGHTA and CDR2 FQGNSA. CDR3 residues: CASSLTSGTYEQYF. As DNA, the CDR3 is TGTGCCAGCAGCCTGACTAGCGGTACCTACGAGCAGTACTTC.

The CDR3 loop reads CASGRQGAGNQPQHF. The CDR3 DNA follows: TGTGCCAGCGGCCGACAGGGGGCGGGCAATCAGCCCCAGCATTTT. This rearrangement joins TRBV28 to TRBJ1-5, with 10 nucleotides matching TRBD1. The germline V gene has CDR1 MDHEN and CDR2 SYDVKM. J lost 2 bases, V lost 8 bases, and 6 bases had no gene match. The CDR3 runs to 15 residues.

The chain uses TRBV28 and TRBJ2-1, with unresolved D. This CDR3 comprises 17 residues. V dropped 4 bases and J dropped 0 bases, with 16 bases sitting between them. Germline V gene sequence: CDR1 MDHEN, CDR2 SYDVKM. The chain's CDR3 is CASSSRSPRSSYNEQFF. The CDR3, as DNA: TGTGCCAGCAGTTCCCGTTCCCCCAGATCCTCCTACAATGAGCAGTTCTTC.

This sequence joins TRBV15 and TRBJ1-1, with D unresolved. Germline values: CDR1 LNHNV, CDR2 YYDKDF (reference sequence). V was clipped by 3 bases and J by 5 bases, with 16 bases between them. There are 15 residues in the CDR3. Here the CDR3 reads CATSSRSRSGTEAFF. The CDR3 DNA sequence: TGTGCCACCAGCAGTAGGAGCAGATCTGGGACTGAAGCTTTCTTT.

This chain connects TRBV5-1 to TRBJ1-3; 7 bases align to TRBD1. The V and J ends lost 4 bases and 2 bases, in that order; junction bases with no gene match: 12. This CDR3 comprises 17 residues. CDR1 SGHRS and CDR2 YFSETQ come from the germline V gene. Written as DNA, the CDR3 is TGCGCCAGCAGCCCTACCGCGACAGGGCTCCCTGGAAACACCATATATTTT. As protein: CASSPTATGLPGNTIYF.

This clone was detected only once. The chain carries TRBV20-1 and TRBJ2-7, with TRBD2 identical over 7 bases. Germline values: CDR1 DFQATT, CDR2 SNEGSKA (reference sequence). The CDR3 covers 15 residues. The junction had 8 bases not matched to a gene; V was cut back by 3 bases and J by 0 bases. The CDR3 here is CSASRLGGFSYEQYF. CDR3 bases: TGCAGTGCTAGTCGCCTGGGGGGGTTCTCCTACGAGCAGTACTTC.

The gene calls are TRBV5-1 and TRBJ1-2, with 7 bases lining up with TRBD1. The CDR3 spans 18 residues. Trimming cost V 7 bases and J 1 base; bases outside gene matches: 19. Germline CDR1 and CDR2: SGHRS and YFSETQ. The CDR3 loop is CASRNRTGTLRVNYGYTF. The CDR3 coding sequence is TGCGCCAGCCGCAACCGGACAGGCACCCTGAGGGTTAACTATGGCTACACCTTC.

The V call is TRBV3-1 (or the pseudogene TRBV3-2), the J call TRBJ1-6; no clear D. Trimming stripped 1 base from V and 10 bases from J, with 14 bases between. Germline-derived CDR1 and CDR2 are LGHDT and YNNKEL (reference sequence). The CDR3 runs 15 residues. The CDR3 DNA is TGTGCCAGCAGCCAAGTTGCGGCTGGAGGATCACCCCTCCACTTT. Translated: CASSQVAAGGSPLHF.

The J gene is TRBJ2-7, the V gene TRBV2; unclear D gene. Germline values: CDR1 SNHLY, CDR2 FYNNEI. V was clipped by 5 bases and J by 0 bases, with 11 bases between them. The CDR3 is 14 residues long. For the CDR3, the DNA is TGTGCCAGCAGTAGGACCATGAGCTCCTACGAGCAGTACTTC. Encoded protein: CASSRTMSSYEQYF.

The chain links TRBV2 to TRBJ2-5; D unresolved. Looked up from germline, CDR1 is SNHLY and CDR2 is FYNNEI. Trimming removed 1 base from V and 2 bases from J, with 5 bases in between. This CDR3 contains 13 residues. CDR3 residues: CASSEGVQETQYF. In nucleotides, the CDR3 is TGTGCCAGCAGTGAAGGGGTACAAGAGACCCAGTACTTC. The full variable domain, with the rest looked up from reference TRBV2 and TRBJ2-5, is EPEVTQTPSHQVTQMGQEVILRCVPISNHLYFYWYRQILGQKVEFLVSFYNNEISEKSEIFDDQFSVERPDGSNFTLKIRSTKLEDSAMYFCASSEGVQETQYFGPGTRLLVL.

J is TRBJ1-5 and V is TRBV28, with unresolved D. Germline V gene lookup returns CDR1 MDHEN and CDR2 SYDVKM. This CDR3 is built from 14 residues. Trimming left V 5 bases short and J 7 bases short, with 15 bases between. The CDR3 nucleotides are TGTGCCAGCAGTCGAAAAGGCATACGGCAGCCCCAGCATTTT. Amino acid sequence: CASSRKGIRQPQHF.

This clone was detected only a few times. This rearrangement joins TRBV7-2 to TRBJ2-7; TRBD2 agrees at 12 bases. V was clipped by 5 bases and J by 2 bases; unmatched bases: 4. CDR1 SGHTA and CDR2 FQGNSA come from the germline V gene. This CDR3 contains 15 residues. CDR3 DNA: TGTGCCAGCAGCCTGACTAGCGGGAGTACCTACGAGCAGTACTTC. It yields the protein CASSLTSGSTYEQYF.

The rearrangement joins TRBV20-1 to TRBJ2-7, with D possibly matching TRBD1 (6 bases). Trimming removed 2 bases from V and 13 bases from J, with 15 bases in between. The germline V gene has CDR1 DFQATT and CDR2 SNEGSKA (reference sequence). The CDR3 totals 11 residues. CDR3 in DNA: TGCAGTGCTAGATGGACAGCCACTCAATACTTC. Translated, it gives CSARWTATQYF.

The chain links TRBV7-2 to TRBJ2-3, with D tentatively TRBD2 (6 bases). This CDR3 spans 16 amino acids. Germline-derived CDR1 and CDR2 are SGHTA and FQGNSA. With 3 bases removed from V and 6 bases from J, the gap between germline ends came to 19 bases. CDR3 DNA: TGTGCCAGCAGCTTTGCCGGGGCGGGGACCTATGATACGCAGTATTTT. It encodes CASSFAGAGTYDTQYF.

V and J are TRBV9 and TRBJ2-3, with 7 bases aligning to TRBD2. The V gene's germline CDR1 is SGDLS and CDR2 YYNGEE. The CDR3 extends over 17 amino acids. V was pared by 2 bases and J by 2 bases, with 11 bases of the junction left unmatched. The CDR3 region is CASSVRTTGGTTDTQYF. Written as DNA, the CDR3 is TGTGCCAGCAGCGTCCGGACAACCGGGGGGACCACAGATACGCAGTATTTT.

The chain is built from TRBV19 and TRBJ2-1; maybe TRBD2 (6 bases). Germline assignment: CDR1 LNHDA and CDR2 SQIVND (reference sequence). The CDR3 is 15 residues long. The V gene lost 6 bases and the J gene lost 0 bases, with 12 bases spanning the gap. CDR3 sequence: CASSNGGSSYNEQFF. The CDR3 DNA reads as TGTGCCAGTAGCAACGGGGGTAGCTCCTACAATGAGCAGTTCTTC.

The gene calls are TRBV18 and TRBJ2-2; 10 positions match TRBD2. This CDR3 is 16 amino acids long. V trimming: 0 bases; J trimming: 6 bases; junction bases outside the gene matches: 4. CDR1 KGHSH and CDR2 LQKENI come from the germline V gene. The CDR3 loop reads CASSPPSLAGAGELFF. Here the CDR3 DNA reads TGTGCCAGCTCACCACCGTCCCTAGCGGGAGCCGGGGAGCTGTTTTTT.